The rows below give T cell receptor beta chains drawn from one sample of a study of cytomegalovirus exposure and HLA in healthy donors. Assay: immunoSEQ multiplex PCR; the TCRdb copy retains only in-frame clones and omits some. The sample lists about 120,000 clones, around 80% occurring once. Input material: PBMCs. The receptors originated from a female donor in good health and CMV-seronegative. Each CDR3 is given with its conserved first and last residue. The order of the fields is CDR3 DNA, CDR3 protein, J gene, V gene, D gene, clone size. A D gene is named only where the DNA matches it firmly. Clone size appears in some rows only: once, few, many, or a class for an expanded clone.

CDR3 DNA: TGCGCCAGCAGTCCCGAGGAGCAGGGCCTAAATCAGCCCCAGCATTTT
CDR3 protein: CASSPEEQGLNQPQHF
J gene: TRBJ1-5
V gene: TRBV5-1
D gene: .
clone size: .

CDR3 DNA: TGTGCCAGCAGCTTGAAGGGACAGGGGGGGGTCGGGGAGCTGTTTTTT
CDR3 protein: CASSLKGQGGVGELFF
J gene: TRBJ2-2
V gene: TRBV5-6
D gene: TRBD1
clone size: once

CDR3 DNA: TGTGCCAGCAGTTTCTTCTACAATGAGCAGTTCTTC
CDR3 protein: CASSFFYNEQFF
J gene: TRBJ2-1
V gene: TRBV28
D gene: .
clone size: .

CDR3 DNA: TGTGCCAGCAGCGTAGGGGGGCTGGAGAGTAACACTGAAGCTTTCTTT
CDR3 protein: CASSVGGLESNTEAFF
J gene: TRBJ1-1
V gene: TRBV9
D gene: .
clone size: .

CDR3 DNA: TGTGCCAGCAGCTTACGCGGGGCTAGCAATCAGCCCCAGCATTTT
CDR3 protein: CASSLRGASNQPQHF
J gene: TRBJ1-5
V gene: TRBV7-2
D gene: .
clone size: .

CDR3 DNA: TGTGCCAGCAGTGCCGAACTAGCGGGGGTCGGGGAGCTGTTTTTT
CDR3 protein: CASSAELAGVGELFF
J gene: TRBJ2-2
V gene: TRBV2
D gene: TRBD2
clone size: .

CDR3 DNA: TGCGCCAGCAGCCATGAAGCGTATAATTCACCCCTCCACTTT
CDR3 protein: CASSHEAYNSPLHF
J gene: TRBJ1-6
V gene: TRBV4-1
D gene: .
clone size: .

CDR3 DNA: TGCGCCAGCAGCCATATTGGGGCGGCTGGCTACACCTTC
CDR3 protein: CASSHIGAAGYTF
J gene: TRBJ1-2
V gene: TRBV4-1
D gene: .
clone size: .

CDR3 DNA: TGTGCCAGCAGAAGGACTAGCGGGGGAAGGGGCTCCTACAATGAGCAGTTCTTC
CDR3 protein: CASRRTSGGRGSYNEQFF
J gene: TRBJ2-1
V gene: TRBV6-4
D gene: TRBD2
clone size: once

CDR3 DNA: TGTGCCAGCCGGACAGACGACTCCTACGAGCAGTACTTC
CDR3 protein: CASRTDDSYEQYF
J gene: TRBJ2-7
V gene: TRBV6-1
D gene: .
clone size: .

CDR3 DNA: TGTGCCAGCAGTTACTACTTGAACACCGGGGAGCTGTTTTTT
CDR3 protein: CASSYYLNTGELFF
J gene: TRBJ2-2
V gene: TRBV6-5
D gene: .
clone size: .

CDR3 DNA: TGTGCTAGTGGTTTGGGGACTTCAACCTACGAGCAGTACTTC
CDR3 protein: CASGLGTSTYEQYF
J gene: TRBJ2-7
V gene: TRBV12-5
D gene: .
clone size: .

CDR3 DNA: TGTGCCAGCAGCCGGGTCTCAGGGGAGGGACAGCCCCAGCATTTT
CDR3 protein: CASSRVSGEGQPQHF
J gene: TRBJ1-5
V gene: TRBV11-2
D gene: .
clone size: .

CDR3 DNA: TGTGCCAGCAGGGGGACAGGCCAAGAGACCCAGTACTTC
CDR3 protein: CASRGTGQETQYF
J gene: TRBJ2-5
V gene: TRBV2
D gene: TRBD1
clone size: .

CDR3 DNA: TGTGCCAGTAGTCCCCGGGACAGTGAAAAACTGTTTTTT
CDR3 protein: CASSPRDSEKLFF
J gene: TRBJ1-4
V gene: TRBV19
D gene: TRBD1
clone size: .

CDR3 DNA: TGTGCCATCAGTGGGGCAGGGGGCAGGGACACTGAAGCTTTCTTT
CDR3 protein: CAISGAGGRDTEAFF
J gene: TRBJ1-1
V gene: TRBV10-3
D gene: TRBD1
clone size: .

CDR3 DNA: TGTGCCAGCAGCCAGGGCGAGATCACAGATACGCAGTATTTT
CDR3 protein: CASSQGEITDTQYF
J gene: TRBJ2-3
V gene: TRBV6-5
D gene: .
clone size: .

CDR3 DNA: TGTGCCAGCACCCCAGGGTCAGTCGAGCAGTACTTC
CDR3 protein: CASTPGSVEQYF
J gene: TRBJ2-7
V gene: TRBV6-5
D gene: .
clone size: .

CDR3 DNA: TGTGCCAGCAGCCTCGGGACAGGGGCGGGCACTGAAGCTTTCTTT
CDR3 protein: CASSLGTGAGTEAFF
J gene: TRBJ1-1
V gene: TRBV11-2
D gene: TRBD1
clone size: few

CDR3 DNA: TGCGCCAGCACCCGGGGGGTCCAGAACACTGAAGCTTTCTTT
CDR3 protein: CASTRGVQNTEAFF
J gene: TRBJ1-1
V gene: TRBV5-1
D gene: .
clone size: .

CDR3 DNA: TGTGCCACCAGCAGAGATTACGGGTCCGAAGAAGGGACCCAGTACTTC
CDR3 protein: CATSRDYGSEEGTQYF
J gene: TRBJ2-5
V gene: TRBV15
D gene: .
clone size: few

CDR3 DNA: TGTGCCAGCACCCCTCTACGGGGGGGGAACAATGAGCAGTTCTTC
CDR3 protein: CASTPLRGGNNEQFF
J gene: TRBJ2-1
V gene: TRBV7-9
D gene: TRBD2
clone size: once

CDR3 DNA: TGTGCCAGCAGCTTGGGCCATCCTACGGAGACCCAGTACTTC
CDR3 protein: CASSLGHPTETQYF
J gene: TRBJ2-5
V gene: TRBV5-5
D gene: .
clone size: .

CDR3 DNA: TGCAGCGCCACGCCGGGACAGGGGGTTTCAGCTTTCTTT
CDR3 protein: CSATPGQGVSAFF
J gene: TRBJ1-1
V gene: TRBV29-1
D gene: TRBD1
clone size: .

CDR3 DNA: TGTGCCACCAGCAGGGGAATCGGGACAGCGAACACTGAAGCTTTCTTT
CDR3 protein: CATSRGIGTANTEAFF
J gene: TRBJ1-1
V gene: TRBV15
D gene: TRBD1
clone size: .

CDR3 DNA: TGCGCCAGCAGCTCCCAGGGGGGCACTGAAGCTTTCTTT
CDR3 protein: CASSSQGGTEAFF
J gene: TRBJ1-1
V gene: TRBV5-1
D gene: TRBD1
clone size: .

CDR3 DNA: TGCGCCAGCAGCTTAGGACAGGGTTCGGGCACTGAAGCTTTCTTT
CDR3 protein: CASSLGQGSGTEAFF
J gene: TRBJ1-1
V gene: TRBV5-1
D gene: TRBD1
clone size: .

CDR3 DNA: TGTGCCAGCAGCGGTTCAGGGTTTGGAGCAGATACGCAGTATTTT
CDR3 protein: CASSGSGFGADTQYF
J gene: TRBJ2-3
V gene: TRBV9
D gene: .
clone size: .

CDR3 DNA: TGTGCCAGCAGTGTACAGGGGTCCTATAATTCACCCCTCCACTTT
CDR3 protein: CASSVQGSYNSPLHF
J gene: TRBJ1-6
V gene: TRBV6-1
D gene: TRBD1
clone size: few

CDR3 DNA: TGTGCCAGCAGTGAATTCCGAGGATTACCTGGGGCCAACGTCCTGACTTTC
CDR3 protein: CASSEFRGLPGANVLTF
J gene: TRBJ2-6
V gene: TRBV2
D gene: .
clone size: .

CDR3 DNA: TGTGCCTGGGCTAGGGACAGGGCTAACTATGGCTACACCTTC
CDR3 protein: CAWARDRANYGYTF
J gene: TRBJ1-2
V gene: TRBV30
D gene: TRBD1
clone size: .

CDR3 DNA: TGTGCCAGCAGCAACAGCGGGTTTAGCACAGATACGCAGTATTTT
CDR3 protein: CASSNSGFSTDTQYF
J gene: TRBJ2-3
V gene: TRBV7-3
D gene: .
clone size: .

CDR3 DNA: TGTGCCAGCAGCCCAGGGGTTTCTAGCGGGAGAGGTGAGCAGTTCTTC
CDR3 protein: CASSPGVSSGRGEQFF
J gene: TRBJ2-1
V gene: TRBV7-9
D gene: TRBD2
clone size: .

CDR3 DNA: TGTGCCAGCAGTGGCCAGGGGGCGCGGGCCAACGTCCTGACTTTC
CDR3 protein: CASSGQGARANVLTF
J gene: TRBJ2-6
V gene: TRBV25-1
D gene: TRBD1
clone size: .

CDR3 DNA: TGTGCCAGCAGCAAAGGGCGAATAGCGGGTGCCAGCTCTGGGGCCAACGTCCTGACTTTC
CDR3 protein: CASSKGRIAGASSGANVLTF
J gene: TRBJ2-6
V gene: TRBV21-1
D gene: .
clone size: .

CDR3 DNA: TGTGCCAGCAGTTGGGGGCCCTTGGACACCGGGGAGCTGTTTTTT
CDR3 protein: CASSWGPLDTGELFF
J gene: TRBJ2-2
V gene: TRBV5-5
D gene: .
clone size: .

CDR3 DNA: TGTGCCAGCAGCCCTAGCGGGAGGAACTCCTACGAGCAGTACTTC
CDR3 protein: CASSPSGRNSYEQYF
J gene: TRBJ2-7
V gene: TRBV5-4
D gene: TRBD2
clone size: .

CDR3 DNA: TGTGCCAGCAGTGAATATTTTCGTGGGGAAGGAGGTAATTCACCCCTCCACTTT
CDR3 protein: CASSEYFRGEGGNSPLHF
J gene: TRBJ1-6
V gene: TRBV25-1
D gene: .
clone size: .

CDR3 DNA: TGTGCCAGCAGTAATTTTGCGTTAGGCACAGATACGCAGTATTTT
CDR3 protein: CASSNFALGTDTQYF
J gene: TRBJ2-3
V gene: TRBV6-5
D gene: .
clone size: .

CDR3 DNA: TGTGCCAGCAGTGACGGGTACAATGAGCAGTTCTTC
CDR3 protein: CASSDGYNEQFF
J gene: TRBJ2-1
V gene: TRBV6-1
D gene: .
clone size: .

CDR3 DNA: TGTGCCAGCAGTTACTCCCGGAGGAGCATCTACGAGCAGTACTTC
CDR3 protein: CASSYSRRSIYEQYF
J gene: TRBJ2-7
V gene: TRBV6-5
D gene: .
clone size: few

CDR3 DNA: TGCGCCAGCAGCCTAAACACCGGGGAGCTGTTTTTT
CDR3 protein: CASSLNTGELFF
J gene: TRBJ2-2
V gene: TRBV5-1
D gene: .
clone size: once

CDR3 DNA: TGCGCCAGCAGCTTGGGGGGCCTTGTGGCTTTCTTT
CDR3 protein: CASSLGGLVAFF
J gene: TRBJ1-1
V gene: TRBV5-1
D gene: .
clone size: .

CDR3 DNA: TGTGCCAGTAGTATATTTGCGCAGGGGGCGAAGACTGAAGCTTTCTTT
CDR3 protein: CASSIFAQGAKTEAFF
J gene: TRBJ1-1
V gene: TRBV19
D gene: TRBD1
clone size: .

CDR3 DNA: TGTGCCAGCAGCTTGAGCGGGAGGGCGGATACGCAGTATTTT
CDR3 protein: CASSLSGRADTQYF
J gene: TRBJ2-3
V gene: TRBV7-6
D gene: TRBD2
clone size: few

CDR3 DNA: TGCGCCAGCAGCACGGGACTAGCGGTCGTTGAGCAGTTCTTC
CDR3 protein: CASSTGLAVVEQFF
J gene: TRBJ2-1
V gene: TRBV5-1
D gene: TRBD2
clone size: once

CDR3 DNA: TGTGCCAGTAGTTTGAAGCGGGAGATAACCTATGGCTACACCTTC
CDR3 protein: CASSLKREITYGYTF
J gene: TRBJ1-2
V gene: TRBV19
D gene: .
clone size: .

CDR3 DNA: TGCGCCAGCAGCTTCGGCCTAGGAGTCTCCTACGAGCAGTACTTC
CDR3 protein: CASSFGLGVSYEQYF
J gene: TRBJ2-7
V gene: TRBV5-1
D gene: .
clone size: few

CDR3 DNA: TGCGCCAGCAGCCCGAGCGACAGGGCCGAGCAGTACTTC
CDR3 protein: CASSPSDRAEQYF
J gene: TRBJ2-7
V gene: TRBV5-1
D gene: TRBD1
clone size: .

CDR3 DNA: TGTGCCAGCAGTGGGACTAGAAGCGAGACCCAGTACTTC
CDR3 protein: CASSGTRSETQYF
J gene: TRBJ2-5
V gene: TRBV2
D gene: TRBD2
clone size: .

CDR3 DNA: TGTGCCAGCAGTTTATGGCTACGACAGGGAGTCGAAAAACTGTTTTTT
CDR3 protein: CASSLWLRQGVEKLFF
J gene: TRBJ1-4
V gene: TRBV28
D gene: TRBD1
clone size: .

CDR3 DNA: TGTGCCAGCAGCTTGTCTAGCGGGAGCTACAATGAGCAGTTCTTC
CDR3 protein: CASSLSSGSYNEQFF
J gene: TRBJ2-1
V gene: TRBV5-4
D gene: TRBD2
clone size: .

CDR3 DNA: TGTGCCAGCAGCCCCCGGGGAATTGGCAGGATCTATGGCTACACCTTC
CDR3 protein: CASSPRGIGRIYGYTF
J gene: TRBJ1-2
V gene: TRBV11-2
D gene: .
clone size: few